Sequencing of this T cell receptor beta chain was carried out in a study of tumor and adjacent non-tumor tissue in lung cancer. Germline V gene data show CDR1 as MNHEY and CDR2 as SVGAGI. This CDR3 has 14 residues. The V and J ends lost 6 bases and 3 bases, in that order; junction bases with no gene match: 7. RNA was extracted from bulk tissue without any cell sorting. Distant lung tissue was collected more than 3 cm away from the tumor edge. Donors were chemotherapy-naive, newly diagnosed lung cancer surgical patients in China, August–late 2014. Study conclusions and caveats: Normal lung showed higher cumulative top 100 clone frequency than tumor.

A modified ARM-PCR protocol with three rounds of nested PCR amplified TCRbeta. TCRdb analysed the multiplex PCR reads with MiXCR anew, one entry per CDR3 protein. Of 60,000 to 80,000 distinct CDR3 sequences listed, under 70% are singletons. This clonotype was seen ten or more times. Its antigen is unidentified. This sequence joins TRBV6-5 and TRBJ2-5, with 7 positions matching TRBD1. The sample taken for sequencing was distant non-tumor lung tissue. The TCR sequence derives from a woman aged 50 to 65 with non-small cell lung cancer. The CDR3 bases are TGTGCCAGCAGACCGACAGGGCGAGAAGAGACCCAGTACTTC. Amino acid sequence: CASRPTGREETQYF.